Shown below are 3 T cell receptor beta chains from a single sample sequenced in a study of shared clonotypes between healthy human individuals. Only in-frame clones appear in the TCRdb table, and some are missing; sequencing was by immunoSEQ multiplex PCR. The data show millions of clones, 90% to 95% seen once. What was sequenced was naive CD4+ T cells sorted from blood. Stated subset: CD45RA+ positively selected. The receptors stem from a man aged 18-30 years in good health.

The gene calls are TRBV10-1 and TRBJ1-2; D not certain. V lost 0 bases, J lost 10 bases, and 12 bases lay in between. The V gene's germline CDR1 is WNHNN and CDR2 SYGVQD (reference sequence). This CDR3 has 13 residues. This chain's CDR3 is CASSESTVGSYTF. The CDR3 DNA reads TGCGCCAGCAGTGAGTCGACGGTGGGCTCCTACACCTTC.

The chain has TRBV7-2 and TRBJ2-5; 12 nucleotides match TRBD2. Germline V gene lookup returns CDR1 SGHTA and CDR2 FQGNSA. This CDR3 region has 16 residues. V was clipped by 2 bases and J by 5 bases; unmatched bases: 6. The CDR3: CASSLRASGRGETQYF. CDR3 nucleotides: TGTGCCAGCAGCTTAAGGGCTAGCGGGAGGGGGGAGACCCAGTACTTC.

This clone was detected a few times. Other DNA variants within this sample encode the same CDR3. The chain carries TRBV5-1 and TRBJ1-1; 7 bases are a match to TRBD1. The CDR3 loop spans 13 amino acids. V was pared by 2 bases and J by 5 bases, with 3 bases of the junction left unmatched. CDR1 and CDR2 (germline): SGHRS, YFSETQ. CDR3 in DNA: TGCGCCAGCAGCTTACAGGGGAGGACTGAAGCTTTCTTT. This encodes CASSLQGRTEAFF.